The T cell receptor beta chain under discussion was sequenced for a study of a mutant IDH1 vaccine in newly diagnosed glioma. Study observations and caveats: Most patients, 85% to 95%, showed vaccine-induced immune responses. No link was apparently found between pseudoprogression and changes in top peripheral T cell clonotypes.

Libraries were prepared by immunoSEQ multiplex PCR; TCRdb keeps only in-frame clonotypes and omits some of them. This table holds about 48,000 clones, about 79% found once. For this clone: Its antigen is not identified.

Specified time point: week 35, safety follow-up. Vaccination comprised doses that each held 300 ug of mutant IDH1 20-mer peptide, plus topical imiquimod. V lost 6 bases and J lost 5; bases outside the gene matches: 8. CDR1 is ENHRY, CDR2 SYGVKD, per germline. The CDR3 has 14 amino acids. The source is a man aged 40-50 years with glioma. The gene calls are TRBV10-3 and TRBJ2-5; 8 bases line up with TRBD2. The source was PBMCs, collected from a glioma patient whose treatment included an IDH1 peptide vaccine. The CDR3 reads CAIRGTSESETQYF. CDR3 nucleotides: TGTGCCATCAGGGGGACTAGTGAGTCCGAGACCCAGTACTTC.